This entry is about one T cell receptor beta chain. Its antigen is undetermined. This record comes from a study of molecular identifiers for immune sequencing clone quantification. Study findings and constraints: Highly expanded clone sizes could be underestimated by identical TCR molecules that share a barcode.

Using its own MiXCR run on the PCR reads, TCRdb lists one record per CDR3 protein. The sample yields around 300,000 distinct CDR3 sequences, roughly a quarter seen once. The CDR3 extends over 16 amino acids. Germline V gives CDR1 MNHEY, CDR2 SVGAGI. V shed 2 bases, J shed 5 bases, and the junction held 6 bases outside the gene matches. The rearrangement uses TRBV6-5 and TRBJ2-4; TRBD2 agrees at 10 bases. This receptor was identified in a human donor in good health. Some libraries in this study had Jurkat cell RNA spiked in. The sequencing input was naive CD8+ T cells from blood, with Jurkat cell RNA spiked in. Subset reported: FACS-sorted CD8+CD4-CCR7+CD45RA+ naive T cells. CDR3 region: CASSYGLAGAQNIQYF. The CDR3 DNA sequence: TGTGCCAGCAGTTACGGTCTAGCGGGGGCCCAAAACATTCAGTACTTC.